One and the same sample provided the 9 T cell receptor beta chains below, sequenced in a study of vaccination and CD4 T cells after COVID-19. Cultured CD4+ T-cell DNA underwent Oncomine TCR Beta short-read sequencing. One entry per CDR3 protein, called by TCRdb with MiXCR from the PCR reads. The sample contains approximately 18,000 distinct CDR3 sequences, 43% of which appear only once. What these receptors recognize is not known. Sample treatment: 10-day PBMC culture with coronavirus spike peptide pools or control peptides (ViraFEST assay). Sequencing was performed on CD4+ T cells from blood, cultured in vitro, taken after SARS-CoV-2 vaccination. The receptors come from a human donor who had recovered from COVID-19.

In its sample, this clonotype was seen a few times. The chain carries TRBV7-9 and TRBJ2-5, with TRBD1 matching 11 bases. The germline V gene encodes CDR1 SEHNR and CDR2 FQNEAQ (reference sequence). V was clipped by 6 bases and J by 5 bases; unmatched bases: 20. CDR3 size: 19 residues. The CDR3 nucleotides read TGTGCCAGCAGTCATGACCCCCGGGACAGGGGGGGGTATGGGGAGACCCAGTACTTC. Its protein is CASSHDPRDRGGYGETQYF.

This clonotype appeared once. The junction does not match germline at one end; this may be a read error. The V gene is TRBV11-2, the J gene TRBJ2-7; 8 bases line up with TRBD2. Germline V lookup: CDR1 SGHAT, CDR2 FQNNGV. CDR3 size: 17 residues. The CDR3 loop reads CASSLAPRVAGSFEQYF. CDR3 sequence (DNA): TGTGCCAGCAGCTTAGCCCCAAGGGTAGCGGGATCCTTCGAGCAGTACTTC.

The V gene is TRBV11-2, the J gene TRBJ2-1; 7 bases line up with TRBD2. The CDR3 covers 15 residues. The V gene's germline CDR1 is SGHAT and CDR2 FQNNGV. V gave up 6 bases and J gave up 7 bases; unmatched junction bases: 12. This CDR3 reads CASSIAGGSYNEQFF. CDR3 in DNA: TGTGCCAGCAGTATAGCGGGCGGCTCATATAATGAGCAGTTCTTC. Using reference TRBV11-2 and TRBJ2-1 for the parts outside the CDR3, the full variable domain is EAGVAQSPRYKIIEKRQSVAFWCNPISGHATLYWYQQILGQGPKLLIQFQNNGVVDDSQLPKDRFSAERLKGVDSTLKIQPAKLEDSAVYLCASSIAGGSYNEQFFGPGTRLTVL.

The DNA for the CDR3 is TGTGCCAGCAGCTCCGGACAAGGCGAGCAGTACTTC. It yields the protein CASSSGQGEQYF. V usage is TRBV7-9 and J usage is TRBJ2-7; a weak D match, TRBD1 (5 bases). The V gene's germline CDR1 is SEHNR and CDR2 FQNEAQ (reference sequence). Trimming took off 4 bases at V and 6 bases at J, with 10 bases between the two ends. CDR3 length: 12 amino acids. Together with reference TRBV7-9 and TRBJ2-7, the CDR3 gives the full variable domain: DTGVSQNPRHKITKRGQNVTFRCDPISEHNRLYWYRQTLGQGPEFLTYFQNEAQLEKSRLLSDRFSAERPKGSFSTLEIQRTEQGDSAMYLCASSSGQGEQYFGPGTRLTVT.

The chain joins TRBV6-5 to TRBJ2-7, with a weak D call TRBD1 (6 bases). The CDR3 consists of 13 residues. V was shortened by 4 bases and J by 1 base, with 8 bases between the two germline ends. Germline V gene sequence: CDR1 MNHEY, CDR2 SVGAGI. The CDR3 loop reads CASSLGASYEQYF. In DNA form, the CDR3 reads TGTGCCAGCAGTTTGGGGGCATCCTACGAGCAGTACTTC.

The rearrangement uses TRBV7-3 and TRBJ1-1; D ambiguous. V was cut by 3 bases and J by 0 bases, with 11 bases left in between. CDR3 length: 15 residues. Germline lookup yields CDR1 SGHTA and CDR2 FQGTGA. The chain's CDR3 is CASSLDGKMNTEAFF. DNA for the CDR3: TGTGCCAGCAGCTTGGACGGAAAGATGAACACTGAAGCTTTCTTT.

The gene calls are TRBV6-1 and TRBJ2-3; D remains ambiguous. The V end lost 8 bases, the J end lost 1 base, and 10 bases lay between the germline ends. CDR1 and CDR2 from the germline V gene are MNHNS and SASEGT. This CDR3 spans 13 amino acids. The CDR3, as DNA: TGTGCCAGCCGCCAGCAACGCACAGATACGCAGTATTTT. Protein: CASRQQRTDTQYF.

V gene TRBV12-1 combines with J gene TRBJ1-5; the table assigns TRBD1, which was not confirmed against the DNA. TRBV12-1 is flagged as a pseudogene. This CDR3 region has 19 residues. The CDR3 DNA sequence: TGTGCCAGCGCCCGGGCGGGCGCCCTTTCAGGTTTGGGCGATCAGCCCCAGCATTTT. This codes for CASARAGALSGLGDQPQHF.

The chain has TRBV30 and TRBJ1-2; possible D gene TRBD1, 5 bases. The V end lost 2 bases, the J end lost 4 bases, and 14 bases lay between the germline ends. This CDR3 comprises 14 residues. Germline CDR1 reads GTSNPN; CDR2 reads SVGIG (reference sequence). The CDR3 loop is CAWSSVSGSYGYTF. CDR3 sequence (DNA): TGTGCCTGGAGTTCTGTATCAGGGAGCTATGGCTACACCTTC.